This record concerns one T cell receptor beta chain sequence. As handled by the study authors: Cell counts per sample came from amplifying reference gene primers. The repertoire was sequenced with immunoSEQ multiplex PCR; TCRdb's copy has only in-frame clones and lacks some. V and J calls plus clone size are reproduced from that table; the DNA served to infer D and trimming. Among roughly 410,000 clones listed, around 87% were seen once. Trimming shortened V by 0 bases and J by 0 bases, and 6 bases separated the two germline ends. Germline CDR1 and CDR2: SGHAT and FQNNGV. This CDR3 region has 14 residues. The source of the sample is a study of blood T cell repertoires in COVID-19.

Sample: peripheral blood. The receptor's source is a woman aged 55-70 years with COVID-19, enrolled during active disease. This chain uses TRBV11-2 with TRBJ2-7, with unresolved D. CDR3 in DNA: TGTGCCAGCAGCTTAGATAGCCTCTCCTACGAGCAGTACTTC. It specifies CASSLDSLSYEQYF.